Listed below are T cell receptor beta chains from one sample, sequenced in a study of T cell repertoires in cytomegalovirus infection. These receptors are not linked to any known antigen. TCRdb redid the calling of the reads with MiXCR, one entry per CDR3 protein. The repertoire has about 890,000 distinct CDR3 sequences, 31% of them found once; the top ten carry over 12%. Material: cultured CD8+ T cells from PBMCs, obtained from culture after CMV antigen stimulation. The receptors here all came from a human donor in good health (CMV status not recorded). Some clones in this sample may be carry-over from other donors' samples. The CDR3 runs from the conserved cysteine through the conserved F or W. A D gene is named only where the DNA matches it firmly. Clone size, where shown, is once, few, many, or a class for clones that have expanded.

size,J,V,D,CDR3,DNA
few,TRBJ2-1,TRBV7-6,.,CASSSLSAGMNNEQFF,TGTGCCAGCAGCTCGTTGTCGGCAGGGATGAACAATGAGCAGTTCTTC
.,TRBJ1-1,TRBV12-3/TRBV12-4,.,CASSFAYSKNTEAFF,TGTGCCAGCAGTTTTGCGTACAGCAAGAACACTGAAGCTTTCTTT
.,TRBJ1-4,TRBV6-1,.,CASSEPRNAGLFF,TGTGCCAGCAGTGAACCGAGAAACGCCGGGCTGTTTTTT
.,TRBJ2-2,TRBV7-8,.,CASSRYMTGELFF,TGTGCCAGCAGCCGCTATATGACCGGGGAGCTGTTTTTT
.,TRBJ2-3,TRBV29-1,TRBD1,CSVDTGGRDTQYF,TGCAGCGTTGACACAGGGGGGAGAGATACGCAGTATTTT
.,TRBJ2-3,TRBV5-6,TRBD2,CASSWTSARAKVDTQYF,TGTGCCAGCAGCTGGACTAGCGCCCGAGCAAAGGTGGATACGCAGTATTTT
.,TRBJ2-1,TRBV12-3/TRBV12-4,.,CASSRGPWENEQFF,TGTGCCAGCAGTCGAGGACCCTGGGAAAATGAGCAGTTCTTC
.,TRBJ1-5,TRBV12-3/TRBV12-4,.,CASSFAETGTGSQPQHF,TGTGCCAGCAGTTTCGCCGAGACAGGCACCGGGTCCCAGCCCCAGCATTTT
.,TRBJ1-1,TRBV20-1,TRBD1,CSARADRVYTEAFF,TGCAGTGCTAGAGCAGACAGGGTTTACACTGAAGCTTTCTTT
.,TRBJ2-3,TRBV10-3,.,CAISDLGAVMDTQYF,TGTGCCATCAGTGACCTCGGGGCCGTCATGGATACGCAGTATTTT
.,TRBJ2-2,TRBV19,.,CASGGGAGTGELFF,TGTGCCAGTGGCGGGGGCGCAGGGACCGGGGAGCTGTTTTTT
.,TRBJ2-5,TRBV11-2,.,CASSVGQQQLETQYF,TGTGCCAGCAGCGTAGGACAGCAGCAATTAGAGACCCAGTACTTC
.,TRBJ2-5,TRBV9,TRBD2,CASSLTSGGAQETQYF,TGTGCCAGCAGCCTGACTAGCGGGGGGGCACAAGAGACCCAGTACTTC
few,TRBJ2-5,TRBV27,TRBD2,CASSLSPSLAGGPETQYF,TGTGCCAGCAGTTTATCCCCCTCACTAGCGGGGGGCCCAGAGACCCAGTACTTC
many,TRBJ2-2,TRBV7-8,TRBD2,CASSRGTSGWGGELFF,TGTGCCAGCAGCCGCGGGACTAGCGGGTGGGGCGGGGAGCTGTTTTTT
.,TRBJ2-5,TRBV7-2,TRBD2,CASSLVPSGGSQETQYF,TGTGCCAGCAGCTTAGTTCCTAGCGGGGGGAGCCAAGAGACCCAGTACTTC
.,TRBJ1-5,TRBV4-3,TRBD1,CASSPGQGAKQPQHF,TGCGCCAGCAGCCCCGGGCAGGGGGCGAAGCAGCCCCAGCATTTT
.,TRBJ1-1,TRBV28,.,CASSPGWETEAFF,TGTGCCAGCAGTCCAGGGTGGGAAACTGAAGCTTTCTTT
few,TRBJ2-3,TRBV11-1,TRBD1,CASSVGTGALRAQYF,TGTGCCAGCAGCGTTGGGACAGGGGCCCTCCGGGCGCAGTATTTT
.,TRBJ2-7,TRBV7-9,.,CASSLGGRSTYEQYF,TGTGCCAGCAGCTTAGGGGGGCGGTCTACCTACGAGCAGTACTTC
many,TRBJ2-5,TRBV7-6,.,CASSLGLDRQYQETQYF,TGTGCCAGCAGCTTAGGCCTTGATCGGCAGTACCAAGAGACCCAGTACTTC
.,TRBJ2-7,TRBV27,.,CASSLYEGPRSEQYF,TGTGCCAGCAGTTTATACGAGGGACCGCGATCCGAGCAGTACTTC
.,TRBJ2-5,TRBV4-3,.,CASSQEPTPQETQYF,TGCGCCAGCAGCCAAGAACCTACACCGCAAGAGACCCAGTACTTC
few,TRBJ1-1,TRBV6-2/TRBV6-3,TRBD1,CASSLLGTGEMNTEAFF,TGTGCCAGCAGTTTACTTGGGACAGGGGAAATGAACACTGAAGCTTTCTTT
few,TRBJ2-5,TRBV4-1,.,CASSNPGVGETQYF,TGCGCCAGCAGCAACCCAGGGGTGGGGGAGACCCAGTACTTC
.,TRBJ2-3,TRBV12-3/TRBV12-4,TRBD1,CASSRTGITDTQYF,TGTGCCAGCAGTCGGACAGGGATCACAGATACGCAGTATTTT
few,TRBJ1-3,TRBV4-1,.,CASSQDPYPSGNTIYF,TGCGCCAGCAGCCAAGACCCCTACCCCTCTGGAAACACCATATATTTT
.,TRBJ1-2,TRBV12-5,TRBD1,CASGGQGGGYTF,TGTGCTAGTGGTGGACAGGGGGGTGGCTACACCTTC
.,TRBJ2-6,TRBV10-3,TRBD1,CAILTGTGGSGANVLTF,TGTGCCATCCTTACCGGGACAGGGGGTAGTGGGGCCAACGTCCTGACTTTC
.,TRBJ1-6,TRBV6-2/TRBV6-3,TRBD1,CASRIGTAENSPLHF,TGTGCCAGCAGAATCGGGACAGCCGAAAATTCACCCCTCCACTTT
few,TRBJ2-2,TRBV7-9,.,CASSYAGTTTGELFF,TGTGCCAGCAGCTATGCCGGGACAACTACCGGGGAGCTGTTTTTT
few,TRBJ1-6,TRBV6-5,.,CASSYSTSRPSNSPLHF,TGTGCCAGCAGTTACTCGACATCAAGACCGAGCAATTCACCCCTCCACTTT
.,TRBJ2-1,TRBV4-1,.,CASSPRQIYNEQFF,TGCGCCAGCAGCCCAAGACAGATTTACAATGAGCAGTTCTTC
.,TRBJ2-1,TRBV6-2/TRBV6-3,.,CASSYSGANEQFF,TGTGCCAGCAGTTATTCCGGGGCCAATGAGCAGTTCTTC
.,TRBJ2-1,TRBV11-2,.,CASSLDIVGGLTYIEQFF,TGTGCCAGCAGCTTAGATATCGTAGGGGGGCTTACCTACATTGAGCAGTTCTTC
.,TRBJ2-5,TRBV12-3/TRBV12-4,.,CASSQIGAEETQYF,TGTGCCAGCAGCCAAATCGGGGCCGAGGAGACCCAGTACTTC
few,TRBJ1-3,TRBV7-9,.,CASSRTPAQVPTGNTIYF,TGTGCCAGCAGCAGAACCCCAGCCCAGGTCCCGACTGGAAACACCATATATTTT